This T cell receptor (beta chain) was observed in a study of T-cell memory formation after mild COVID-19. The CDR3 length is 17 residues. Trimming took 0 bases from V and 4 from J; bases not matched to a gene: 9. Germline V gene data show CDR1 as SGHDT and CDR2 as YYEEEE. The 5'RACE method, run with constant-segment primers, produced TCR alpha and TCR beta cDNA libraries (carrying sample barcodes and UMIs). TCRdb reanalysed the 5' RACE reads using MiXCR and keeps one entry per CDR3 protein. The profile shows 270,000 or so distinct CDR3 sequences, approximately 15% of them singletons. This clonotype was found a few times. The antigen is unknown. Overall study results and limits: Researchers could not confirm that second-wave clones peaking on day 37 targeted SARS-CoV-2.

The receptor's source is a man aged 18 to 35 who had mild COVID-19 (a few samples of this study predate the infection). Cell type and time point are not known. The sample was PBMCs or a T cell subset sorted from them (not recorded which). The rearrangement joins TRBV5-6 to TRBJ2-2, with 7 bases lining up with TRBD1. The CDR3 DNA reads as TGTGCCAGCAGCTTGGTCGGCACAGGGGCTGGCACCGGGGAGCTGTTTTTT. It codes for CASSLVGTGAGTGELFF.